Listed below are T cell receptor beta chains from one sample, sequenced in a study of blood T cell repertoires in COVID-19. The table came from immunoSEQ multiplex PCR; TCRdb's copy has only in-frame clones and leaves some out. The table includes roughly 430,000 clones, approximately 86% detected once. Sequenced sample: PBMCs or T cells enriched from blood (not recorded which). All receptors derive from a woman aged 35 to 49 with acute COVID-19. CDR3s include the opening cysteine and the closing phenylalanine or tryptophan. D genes are given only for firm matches. A row's size may be missing; if present it is once, few, many or a size class.

J gene: TRBJ2-7
V gene: TRBV27
CDR3 length: 17
D gene: TRBD1
clone size: NA
CDR3 DNA: TGTGCCAGCAGTCCCCGACAGGGGCCTGTAAGCTCCTACGAGCAGTACTTC
CDR3 protein: CASSPRQGPVSSYEQYF

J gene: TRBJ2-3
V gene: TRBV27
CDR3 length: 15
D gene: TRBD2
clone size: NA
CDR3 DNA: TGTGCCAGCAGTCCCGGACTAGCGGGCACAGATACGCAGTATTTT
CDR3 protein: CASSPGLAGTDTQYF

J gene: TRBJ2-3
V gene: TRBV3-1/TRBV3-2
CDR3 length: 16
D gene: TRBD2
clone size: NA
CDR3 DNA: TGTGCCAGCAGCCAAGTTGAGCTAGCGGCCGCTGGGACGCAGTATTTT
CDR3 protein: CASSQVELAAAGTQYF

J gene: TRBJ2-3
V gene: TRBV4-1
CDR3 length: 16
D gene: TRBD2
clone size: NA
CDR3 DNA: TGCGCCAGCAGCCAAGAGAAGCGGGGGAACACAGATACGCAGTATTTT
CDR3 protein: CASSQEKRGNTDTQYF

J gene: TRBJ1-2
V gene: TRBV13
CDR3 length: 12
D gene: NA
clone size: NA
CDR3 DNA: TGTGCCAGCAGCCGAGACACTCATGGCTACACCTTC
CDR3 protein: CASSRDTHGYTF

J gene: TRBJ1-1
V gene: TRBV30
CDR3 length: 13
D gene: NA
clone size: NA
CDR3 DNA: TGTGCCTGGAGTGTACTTTTGGGCAGTGAAGCTTTCTTT
CDR3 protein: CAWSVLLGSEAFF

J gene: TRBJ1-1
V gene: TRBV7-8
CDR3 length: 13
D gene: TRBD1
clone size: NA
CDR3 DNA: TGTGCCAGCAGCGTACAGGGGTATGCTGAAGCTTTCTTT
CDR3 protein: CASSVQGYAEAFF

J gene: TRBJ2-7
V gene: TRBV11-2
CDR3 length: 16
D gene: NA
clone size: few
CDR3 DNA: TGTGCCAGCAGCTTAGATGATATTACAGTAACCTACGAGCAGTACTTC
CDR3 protein: CASSLDDITVTYEQYF

J gene: TRBJ1-6
V gene: TRBV25-1
CDR3 length: 14
D gene: TRBD1
clone size: once
CDR3 DNA: TGTGCCAGCAGTGAATTCGGACAGGACTCACCCCTCCACTTT
CDR3 protein: CASSEFGQDSPLHF

J gene: TRBJ1-6
V gene: TRBV6-5
CDR3 length: 14
D gene: NA
clone size: few
CDR3 DNA: TGTGCCAGCACGGAGAGCTCCTATAATTCACCCCTCCACTTT
CDR3 protein: CASTESSYNSPLHF

J gene: TRBJ1-4
V gene: TRBV11-2
CDR3 length: 13
D gene: NA
clone size: once
CDR3 DNA: TGTGCCAGCAGCAGGGGAAAGGAAGAAAAACTGTTTTTT
CDR3 protein: CASSRGKEEKLFF

J gene: TRBJ2-3
V gene: TRBV7-9
CDR3 length: 16
D gene: TRBD2
clone size: NA
CDR3 DNA: TGTGCCAGCAGCGCCGGGGGACTAGCGGTCACAGATACGCAGTATTTT
CDR3 protein: CASSAGGLAVTDTQYF

J gene: TRBJ1-1
V gene: TRBV19
CDR3 length: 13
D gene: NA
clone size: NA
CDR3 DNA: TGTGCCAGTAGGCGGACTTGGGAGACTGAAGCTTTCTTT
CDR3 protein: CASRRTWETEAFF

J gene: TRBJ1-1
V gene: TRBV5-1
CDR3 length: 15
D gene: NA
clone size: NA
CDR3 DNA: TGCGCCAGCAGCTTGGATTTCCCGGTAGTCACTGAAGCTTTCTTT
CDR3 protein: CASSLDFPVVTEAFF

J gene: TRBJ1-5
V gene: TRBV6-1
CDR3 length: 15
D gene: NA
clone size: NA
CDR3 DNA: TGTGCCAGCAGTGAGGGAGTGGCCCAGGGGCAGCCCCAGCATTTT
CDR3 protein: CASSEGVAQGQPQHF

J gene: TRBJ1-1
V gene: TRBV7-9
CDR3 length: 13
D gene: NA
clone size: NA
CDR3 DNA: TGTGCCAGCAGCAGCAAAGGGGACACTGAAGCTTTCTTT
CDR3 protein: CASSSKGDTEAFF

J gene: TRBJ1-2
V gene: TRBV6-5
CDR3 length: 14
D gene: NA
clone size: NA
CDR3 DNA: TGTGCCAGCAGTTACTCCGCAGGGAACTATGGCTACACCTTC
CDR3 protein: CASSYSAGNYGYTF

J gene: TRBJ1-1
V gene: TRBV4-1
CDR3 length: 11
D gene: NA
clone size: NA
CDR3 DNA: TGCGCCAGCTCGAGGAACACTGAAGCTTTCTTT
CDR3 protein: CASSRNTEAFF

J gene: TRBJ2-5
V gene: TRBV5-4
CDR3 length: 14
D gene: NA
clone size: few
CDR3 DNA: TGTGCCAGCAGACTTCACGTAACCCAAGAGACCCAGTACTTC
CDR3 protein: CASRLHVTQETQYF

J gene: TRBJ1-5
V gene: TRBV29-1
CDR3 length: 12
D gene: NA
clone size: NA
CDR3 DNA: TGCAGCGTTGGGCAAAGCAATCAGCCCCAGCATTTT
CDR3 protein: CSVGQSNQPQHF

J gene: TRBJ1-3
V gene: TRBV28
CDR3 length: 14
D gene: TRBD1
clone size: NA
CDR3 DNA: TGTGCCAGCAGTCTCCCGACAGGGGAAGACACCATATATTTT
CDR3 protein: CASSLPTGEDTIYF

J gene: TRBJ1-5
V gene: TRBV6-1
CDR3 length: 15
D gene: NA
clone size: NA
CDR3 DNA: TGTGCCAGCAGCCGTGGACAGTTTAGCAATCAGCCCCAGCATTTT
CDR3 protein: CASSRGQFSNQPQHF

J gene: TRBJ1-5
V gene: TRBV10-1
CDR3 length: 17
D gene: NA
clone size: NA
CDR3 DNA: TGCGCCAGCAGTGAGTCAGTTGGCAGGGTGAGCAATCAGCCCCAGCATTTT
CDR3 protein: CASSESVGRVSNQPQHF

J gene: TRBJ2-1
V gene: TRBV2
CDR3 length: 14
D gene: TRBD2
clone size: NA
CDR3 DNA: TGTGCCAGCCAATATAGCGGGGGTGGGAATGAGCAGTTCTTC
CDR3 protein: CASQYSGGGNEQFF

J gene: TRBJ1-3
V gene: TRBV30
CDR3 length: 13
D gene: NA
clone size: once
CDR3 DNA: TGTGCCTGGAAATACAACTCTGGAAACACCATATATTTT
CDR3 protein: CAWKYNSGNTIYF

J gene: TRBJ1-1
V gene: TRBV11-2
CDR3 length: 15
D gene: TRBD1
clone size: NA
CDR3 DNA: TGTGCCAGCAGCATCCGACAGGGGGATATCACTGAAGCTTTCTTT
CDR3 protein: CASSIRQGDITEAFF

J gene: TRBJ1-1
V gene: TRBV19
CDR3 length: 14
D gene: NA
clone size: NA
CDR3 DNA: TGTGCCAGTAGTATAGACAGGGTGAGGACTGAAGCTTTCTTT
CDR3 protein: CASSIDRVRTEAFF

J gene: TRBJ2-2
V gene: TRBV5-1
CDR3 length: 13
D gene: NA
clone size: NA
CDR3 DNA: TGCGCCAGCAGCTCACTTGACACCGGGGAGCTGTTTTTT
CDR3 protein: CASSSLDTGELFF